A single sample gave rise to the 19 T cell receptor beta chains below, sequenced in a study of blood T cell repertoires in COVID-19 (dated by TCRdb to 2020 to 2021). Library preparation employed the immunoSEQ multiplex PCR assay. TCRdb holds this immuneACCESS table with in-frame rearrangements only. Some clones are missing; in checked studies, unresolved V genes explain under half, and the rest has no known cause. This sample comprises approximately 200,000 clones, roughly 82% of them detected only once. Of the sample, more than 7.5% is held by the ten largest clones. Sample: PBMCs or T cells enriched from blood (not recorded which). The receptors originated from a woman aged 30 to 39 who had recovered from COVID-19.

CDR3 bases: TGCAGTGCTAGTTTACTAGCGGGCTTCACAGATACGCAGTATTTT. This sequence encodes CSASLLAGFTDTQYF. J is TRBJ2-3 and V is TRBV20-1; 9 nucleotides match TRBD2. This CDR3 comprises 15 residues. Germline V gene sequence: CDR1 DFQATT, CDR2 SNEGSKA (reference sequence). The V segment lost 3 bases and the J segment 2 bases; nucleotides outside the gene matches: 6.

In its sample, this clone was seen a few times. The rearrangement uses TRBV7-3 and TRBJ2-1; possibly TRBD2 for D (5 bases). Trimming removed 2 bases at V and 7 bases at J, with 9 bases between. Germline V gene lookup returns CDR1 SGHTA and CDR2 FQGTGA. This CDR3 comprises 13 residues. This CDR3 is CASSLESGNEQFF. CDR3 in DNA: TGTGCCAGCAGCTTAGAGTCGGGGAATGAGCAGTTCTTC.

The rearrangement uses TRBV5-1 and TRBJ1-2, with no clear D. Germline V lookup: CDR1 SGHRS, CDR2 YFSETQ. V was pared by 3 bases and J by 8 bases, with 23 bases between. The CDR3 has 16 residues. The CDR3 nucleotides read TGCGCCAGCAGCTCGCTTGGACTTCTGGACTCAGGAGGCTACACCTTC. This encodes CASSSLGLLDSGGYTF.

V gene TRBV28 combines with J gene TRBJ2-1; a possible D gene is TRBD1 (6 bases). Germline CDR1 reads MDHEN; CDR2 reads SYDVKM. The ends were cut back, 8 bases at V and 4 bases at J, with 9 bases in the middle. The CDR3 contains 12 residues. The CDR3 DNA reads TGTGCCAGCCGGACAGCATACAATGAGCAGTTCTTC. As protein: CASRTAYNEQFF.

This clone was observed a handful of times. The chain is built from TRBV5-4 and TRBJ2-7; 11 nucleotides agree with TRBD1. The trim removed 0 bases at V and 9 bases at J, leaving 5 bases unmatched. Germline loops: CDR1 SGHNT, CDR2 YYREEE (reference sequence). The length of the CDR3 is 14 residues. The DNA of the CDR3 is TGTGCCAGCAGCTTGGGAGGACAGGGGGCAAGGCAGTACTTC. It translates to CASSLGGQGARQYF.

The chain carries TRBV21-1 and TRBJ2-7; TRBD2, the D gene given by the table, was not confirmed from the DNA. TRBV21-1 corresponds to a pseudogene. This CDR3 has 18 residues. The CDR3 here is CASSKSAEGTDGAYEQYF. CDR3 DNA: TGTGCCAGCAGCAAAAGTGCTGAGGGAACTGATGGGGCCTACGAGCAGTACTTC.

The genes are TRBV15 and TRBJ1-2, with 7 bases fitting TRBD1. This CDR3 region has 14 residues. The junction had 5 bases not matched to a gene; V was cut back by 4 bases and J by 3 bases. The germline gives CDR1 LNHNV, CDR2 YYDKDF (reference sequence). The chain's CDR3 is CATSIGRGDYGYTF. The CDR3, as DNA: TGTGCCACCAGCATAGGCAGGGGGGACTATGGCTACACCTTC.

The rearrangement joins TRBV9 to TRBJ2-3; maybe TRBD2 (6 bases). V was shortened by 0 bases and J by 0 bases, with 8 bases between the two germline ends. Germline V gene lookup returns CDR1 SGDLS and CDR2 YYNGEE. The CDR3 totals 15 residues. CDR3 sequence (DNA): TGTGCCAGCAGCGTAGATAGCGGAAGCACAGATACGCAGTATTTT. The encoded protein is CASSVDSGSTDTQYF.

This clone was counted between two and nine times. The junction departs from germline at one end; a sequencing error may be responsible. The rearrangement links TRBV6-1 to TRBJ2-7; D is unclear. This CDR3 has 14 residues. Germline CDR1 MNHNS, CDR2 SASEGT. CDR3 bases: TGTGCCAGCAATGAACGGTCCGCTGCCTACGAGCAGTACTTC. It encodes CASNERSAAYEQYF.

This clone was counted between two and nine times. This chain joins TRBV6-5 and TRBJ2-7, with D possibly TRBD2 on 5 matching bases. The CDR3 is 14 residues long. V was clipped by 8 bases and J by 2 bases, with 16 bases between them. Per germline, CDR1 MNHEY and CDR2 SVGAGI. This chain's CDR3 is CASGVGSGAYEQYF. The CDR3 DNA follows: TGTGCCAGCGGGGTAGGGTCCGGGGCCTACGAGCAGTACTTC.

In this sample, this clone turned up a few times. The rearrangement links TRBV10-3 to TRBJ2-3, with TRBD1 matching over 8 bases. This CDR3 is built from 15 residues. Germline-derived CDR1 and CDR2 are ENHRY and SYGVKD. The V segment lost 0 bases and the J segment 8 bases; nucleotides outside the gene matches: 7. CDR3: CAISESGTGQGTQYF. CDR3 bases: TGTGCCATCAGTGAGTCCGGGACAGGCCAAGGTACGCAGTATTTT.

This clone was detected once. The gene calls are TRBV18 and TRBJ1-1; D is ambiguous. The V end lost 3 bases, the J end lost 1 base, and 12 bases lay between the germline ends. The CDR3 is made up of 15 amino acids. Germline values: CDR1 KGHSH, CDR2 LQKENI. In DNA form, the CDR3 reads TGTGCCAGCTCACCGACTATTGGACGGAACACTGAAGCTTTCTTT. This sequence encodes CASSPTIGRNTEAFF.

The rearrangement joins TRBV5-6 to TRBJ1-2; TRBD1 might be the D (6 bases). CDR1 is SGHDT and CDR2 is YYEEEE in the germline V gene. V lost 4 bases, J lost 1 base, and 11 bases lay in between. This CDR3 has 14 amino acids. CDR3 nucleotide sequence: TGTGCCAGCAGCCCTGGACAGATTAACTATGGCTACACCTTC. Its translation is CASSPGQINYGYTF.

DNA for the CDR3: TGTGCCAGTAGTTACAGGGAAGCGTATGGCTACACCTTC. It translates to CASSYREAYGYTF. The rearrangement links TRBV19 to TRBJ1-2; a weak D match, TRBD1 (6 bases). Germline V gives CDR1 LNHDA, CDR2 SQIVND (reference sequence). Trimming removed 5 bases at V and 5 bases at J, with 12 bases between. The CDR3 has 13 amino acids.

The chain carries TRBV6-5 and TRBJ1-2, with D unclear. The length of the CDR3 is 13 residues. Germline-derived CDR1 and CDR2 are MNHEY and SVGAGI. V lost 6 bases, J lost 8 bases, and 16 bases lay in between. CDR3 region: CASRLSSGGGYTF. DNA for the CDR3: TGTGCCAGCAGACTATCCTCTGGTGGAGGCTACACCTTC.

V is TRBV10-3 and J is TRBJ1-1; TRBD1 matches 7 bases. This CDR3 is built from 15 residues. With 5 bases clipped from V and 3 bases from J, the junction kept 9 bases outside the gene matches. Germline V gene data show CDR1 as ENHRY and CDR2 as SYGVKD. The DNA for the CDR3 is TGTGCCATCAGTCCCTCGGACAGGATGGACACTGAAGCTTTCTTT. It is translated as CAISPSDRMDTEAFF.

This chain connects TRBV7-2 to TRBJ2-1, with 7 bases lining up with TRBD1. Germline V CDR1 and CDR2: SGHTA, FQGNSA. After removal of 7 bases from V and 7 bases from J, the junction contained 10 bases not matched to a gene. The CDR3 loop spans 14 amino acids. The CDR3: CASIPDRAGNEQFF. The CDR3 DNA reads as TGTGCCAGCATCCCAGACAGGGCTGGGAATGAGCAGTTCTTC.

CDR3 region: CATRGSSYNEQFF. The CDR3 DNA reads as TGTGCCACCCGGGGGAGCTCCTACAATGAGCAGTTCTTC. V gene TRBV24-1 combines with J gene TRBJ2-1; TRBD2 is a possible D gene (6 bases). CDR3 length: 13 residues. V was pared by 9 bases and J by 0 bases, with 8 bases between. The germline V gene has CDR1 KGHDR and CDR2 SFDVKD.

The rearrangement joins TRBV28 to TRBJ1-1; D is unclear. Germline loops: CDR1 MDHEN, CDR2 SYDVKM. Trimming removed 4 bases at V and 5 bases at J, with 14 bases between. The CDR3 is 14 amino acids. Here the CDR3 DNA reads TGTGCCAGCAGTTCTCTGGGGAGGTCAACTGAAGCTTTCTTT. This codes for CASSSLGRSTEAFF. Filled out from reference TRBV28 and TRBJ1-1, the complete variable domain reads DVKVTQSSRYLVKRTGEKVFLECVQDMDHENMFWYRQDPGLGLRLIYFSYDVKMKEKGDIPEGYSVSREKKERFSLILESASTNQTSMYLCASSSLGRSTEAFFGQGTRLTVV.